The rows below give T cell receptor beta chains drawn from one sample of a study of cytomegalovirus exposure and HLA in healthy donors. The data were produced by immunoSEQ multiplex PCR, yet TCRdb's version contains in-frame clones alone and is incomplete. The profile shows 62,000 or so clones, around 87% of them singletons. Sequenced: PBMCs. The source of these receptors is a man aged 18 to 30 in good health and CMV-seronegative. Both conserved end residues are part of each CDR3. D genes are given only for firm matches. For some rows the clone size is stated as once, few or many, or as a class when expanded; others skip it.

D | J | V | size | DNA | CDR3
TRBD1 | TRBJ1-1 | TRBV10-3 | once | TGTGCCATCCAGCGACAGGGGGAGAACACTGAAGCTTTCTTT | CAIQRQGENTEAFF
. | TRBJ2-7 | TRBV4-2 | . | TGTGCCAGCAGCCAAGATCCGGGGGGCCACGAGCAGTACTTC | CASSQDPGGHEQYF
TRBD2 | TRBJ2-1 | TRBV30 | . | TGTGCCTGGAGTCGGGTAGCGGGGGGTTGGGATGAGCAGTTCTTC | CAWSRVAGGWDEQFF
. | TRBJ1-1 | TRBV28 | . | TGTGCCAGCAGTCCGCGGCCCAGCATGAACACTGAAGCTTTCTTT | CASSPRPSMNTEAFF
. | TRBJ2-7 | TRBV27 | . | TGTGCCAGCAGTTTTTTTTCGGGCGAGCAGTACTTC | CASSFFSGEQYF
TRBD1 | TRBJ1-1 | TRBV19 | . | TGTGCCAGTAGTACCCCTCCAGGGGGGAAGACTGAAGCTTTCTTT | CASSTPPGGKTEAFF
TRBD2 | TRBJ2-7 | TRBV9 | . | TGTGCCAGCAGCTATTCTAGCGGGGCCGGCTCCTACGAGCAGTACTTC | CASSYSSGAGSYEQYF
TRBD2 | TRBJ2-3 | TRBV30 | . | TGTGCCTGGAGTGTCGGTAATAGCGGGGGTACAGATACGCAGTATTTT | CAWSVGNSGGTDTQYF
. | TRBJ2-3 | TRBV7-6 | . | TGTGCCAGCAGCTTAGTAGGTGGCAGGGACACAGATACGCAGTATTTT | CASSLVGGRDTDTQYF
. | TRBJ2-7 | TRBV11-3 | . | TGTGCCAGCAGCTTAGATGAAGGCAGGGTGTACGAGCAGTACTTC | CASSLDEGRVYEQYF
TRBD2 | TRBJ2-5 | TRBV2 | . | TGTGCCAGCAACCTAGCGGGGGGCCACGAGACCCAGTACTTC | CASNLAGGHETQYF
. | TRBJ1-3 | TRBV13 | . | TGTGCCAGCAGCCCGAGTCGCTCTGGAAACACCATATATTTT | CASSPSRSGNTIYF
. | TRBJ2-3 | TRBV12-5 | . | TGTGCTAGTGGCACCCGGGGGGATACGCAGTATTTT | CASGTRGDTQYF
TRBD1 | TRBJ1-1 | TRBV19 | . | TGTGCCAGTAGACCTGAAACAGGGGGCGGGGGAGAAGCTTTCTTT | CASRPETGGGGEAFF
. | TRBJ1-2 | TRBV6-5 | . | TGTGCCAGCAGTTCTCGTCCTTTCGATGGCTACACCTTC | CASSSRPFDGYTF
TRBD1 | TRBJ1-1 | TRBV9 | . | TGTGCCAGCAGCGTAGGACAGGGCGCCACTGAAGCTTTCTTT | CASSVGQGATEAFF
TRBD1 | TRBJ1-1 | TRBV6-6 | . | TGTGCCAGCAGTTGGACAGGGGTGAACACTGAAGCTTTCTTT | CASSWTGVNTEAFF
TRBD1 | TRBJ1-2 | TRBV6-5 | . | TGTGCCAGCAGTTACTTGACCGGGACAGGATTCGGCGGCTACACCTTC | CASSYLTGTGFGGYTF
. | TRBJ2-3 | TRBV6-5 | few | TGTGCCAGCAGTGCGGGTACTTACACAGATACGCAGTATTTT | CASSAGTYTDTQYF
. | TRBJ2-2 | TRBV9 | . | TGTGCCAGCAGCGTAGACGGGTCCGGGGAGCTGTTTTTT | CASSVDGSGELFF
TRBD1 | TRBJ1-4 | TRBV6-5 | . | TGTGCCAGCAGTAATCGGGACAGGGTAGAAAAACTGTTTTTT | CASSNRDRVEKLFF
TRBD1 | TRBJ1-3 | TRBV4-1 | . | TGCGCCAGCAGCCTCTTCCAGGGGGCAGACACCATATATTTT | CASSLFQGADTIYF
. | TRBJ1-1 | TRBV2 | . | TGTGCCAGCAGTGAACCGACTGAAGCTTTCTTT | CASSEPTEAFF
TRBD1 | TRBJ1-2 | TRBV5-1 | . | TGCGCCAGCAGCACGGGACAGCCCTATGGCTACACCTTC | CASSTGQPYGYTF
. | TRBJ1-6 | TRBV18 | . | TGTGCCAGCTCACCACGGCAGACAAATTCACCCCTCCACTTT | CASSPRQTNSPLHF
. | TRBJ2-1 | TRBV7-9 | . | TGTGCCAGCAGCCTGGGAGGCTTGGGCAATGAGCAGTTCTTC | CASSLGGLGNEQFF
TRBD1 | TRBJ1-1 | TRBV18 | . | TGTGCCAGCTCACCAACGGACAGGGGTAGCACTGAAGCTTTCTTT | CASSPTDRGSTEAFF
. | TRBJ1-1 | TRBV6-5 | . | TGTGCCAGCAGACCCCGGGGGACCATGAACACTGAAGCTTTCTTT | CASRPRGTMNTEAFF
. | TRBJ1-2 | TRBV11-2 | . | TGTGCCAGCAGAATATTGGAGGGGAGAAATGGCTACACCTTC | CASRILEGRNGYTF
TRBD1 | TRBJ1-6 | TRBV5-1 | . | TGCGCCAGCAGCTCCCGGGACAGGGAATCACCCCTCCACTTT | CASSSRDRESPLHF
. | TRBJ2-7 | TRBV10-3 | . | TGTGCCATCAGTGTTGCCAGGAACTACGAGCAGTACTTC | CAISVARNYEQYF
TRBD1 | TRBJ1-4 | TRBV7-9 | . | TGTGCCAGCAGTCGTACAGGGACAGTCGGCGAAAAACTGTTTTTT | CASSRTGTVGEKLFF
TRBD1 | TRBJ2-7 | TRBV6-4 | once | TGTGCCAGCACCGGGACAGGGAGTTGGTACGAGCAGTACTTC | CASTGTGSWYEQYF
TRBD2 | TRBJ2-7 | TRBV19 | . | TGTGCCAGTAGCTTCGGGGGGGCTGACGAGCAGTACTTC | CASSFGGADEQYF
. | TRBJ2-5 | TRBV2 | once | TGTGCCAGCAGCCCTGGTCCGGGCCGGGGTGAGACCCAGTACTTC | CASSPGPGRGETQYF
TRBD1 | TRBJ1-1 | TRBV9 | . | TGTGCCAGCAGCGTTACAGGGGGCTCGAACACTGAAGCTTTCTTT | CASSVTGGSNTEAFF
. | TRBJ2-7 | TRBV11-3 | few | TGTGCCAGCAGCTTTGCGGTCTTCGACGAGCAGTACTTC | CASSFAVFDEQYF
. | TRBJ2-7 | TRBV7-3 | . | TGTGCCAGCAGCCCGCAGGACAGCTCCTACGAGCAGTACTTC | CASSPQDSSYEQYF
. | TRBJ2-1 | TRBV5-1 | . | TGCGCCAGCAGCTTGGTCCAGGACAATGAGCAGTTCTTC | CASSLVQDNEQFF
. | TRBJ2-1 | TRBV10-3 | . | TGTGCCATCAGTGAGTCCACACAGTACAATGAGCAGTTCTTC | CAISESTQYNEQFF
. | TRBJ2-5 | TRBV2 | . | TGTGCCAGCAGTGCGGAGCTCCAAGAGACCCAGTACTTC | CASSAELQETQYF
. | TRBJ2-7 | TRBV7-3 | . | TGTGCCAGCAGCCCGGGGGTGTCCGGCGAGCAGTACTTC | CASSPGVSGEQYF
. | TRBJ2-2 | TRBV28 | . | TGTGCCAGCAGGAGACTTGGGAGCGGGGAGCTGTTTTTT | CASRRLGSGELFF
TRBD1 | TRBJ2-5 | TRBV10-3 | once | TGTGCCACCGCCTGGGACAGGAGCCAAGAGACCCAGTACTTC | CATAWDRSQETQYF
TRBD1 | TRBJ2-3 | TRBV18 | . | TGTGCCAGCTCACCGGGCAGGGGGGATACGCAGTATTTT | CASSPGRGDTQYF